The 18 T cell receptor beta chains in this list originate from one sample, sequenced in a study of blood T cell repertoires in COVID-19. Data came from immunoSEQ multiplex PCR; TCRdb stores just in-frame clones and leaves some out. The sample gives roughly 80,000 clones, roughly nine tenths of which show up once; 9.1% is in the top ten. The sample taken for sequencing was peripheral blood. The receptor set was obtained from a human donor in a cohort sampled during active COVID-19.

The V call is TRBV9, the J call TRBJ1-2; D uncertain. V lost 3 bases and J lost 0, with 9 bases in between. This CDR3 region has 14 residues. The germline V gene has CDR1 SGDLS and CDR2 YYNGEE. The CDR3 sequence: CASSGGGTNYGYTF. CDR3 coding DNA: TGTGCCAGCAGCGGCGGCGGGACTAACTATGGCTACACCTTC.

CDR3 in amino acids: CASSPLKVTGENTDTQYF. The CDR3 DNA reads as TGTGCCAGCTCACCATTAAAAGTAACAGGAGAGAACACAGATACGCAGTATTTT. The chain combines TRBV18 with TRBJ2-3; perhaps TRBD1 as D (5 bases). The CDR3 loop spans 18 amino acids. Looked up from germline, CDR1 is KGHSH and CDR2 is LQKENI. V was pared by 2 bases and J by 2 bases, with 20 bases between.

The V and J genes are TRBV7-3 and TRBJ2-1; no clear D. This CDR3 region has 14 residues. Trimming took 0 bases from V and 5 from J, leaving 8 bases between them. Germline CDR1 SGHTA, CDR2 FQGTGA. The CDR3 loop is CASSLTPQHNEQFF. In DNA, the CDR3 is TGTGCCAGCAGCTTAACCCCACAGCACAATGAGCAGTTCTTC.

The chain recombines TRBV5-4 with TRBJ2-7, with D possibly matching TRBD2 (6 bases). The V end was cut by 0 bases, the J end by 3 bases, with 10 bases between. The CDR3 runs 14 residues. Germline CDR1 SGHNT, CDR2 YYREEE (reference sequence). The CDR3 protein is CASSLADSGYEQYF. DNA for the CDR3: TGTGCCAGCAGCTTGGCGGATAGCGGCTACGAGCAGTACTTC. Full variable domain (remainder filled in from reference TRBV5-4 and TRBJ2-7): ETGVTQSPTHLIKTRGQQVTLRCSSQSGHNTVSWYQQALGQGPQFIFQYYREEENGRGNFPPRFSGLQFPNYSSELNVNALELDDSALYLCASSLADSGYEQYFGPGTRLTVT.

The rearrangement joins TRBV10-3 to TRBJ2-3; TRBD1 is a possible D gene (5 bases). V dropped 0 bases and J dropped 2 bases, with 12 bases sitting between them. Germline CDR1 ENHRY, CDR2 SYGVKD. This CDR3 is built from 16 residues. CDR3 nucleotides: TGTGCCATCAGTGAGTCGGGGCAGTTAAACACAGATACGCAGTATTTT. Translated: CAISESGQLNTDTQYF.

This sequence joins TRBV5-4 and TRBJ1-4; D is unclear. V lost 0 bases to trimming and J lost 5 bases, with 5 bases between them. The CDR3 covers 13 residues. Germline loops: CDR1 SGHNT, CDR2 YYREEE (reference sequence). The chain's CDR3 is CASSLAGNEKLFF. The DNA for the CDR3 is TGTGCCAGCAGCTTGGCGGGGAATGAAAAACTGTTTTTT.

The rearrangement joins TRBV27 to TRBJ2-1; 13 bases line up with TRBD2. The CDR3 spans 22 residues. J gave up 1 base and V 2 bases, and 17 bases lay outside the gene matches. Germline values: CDR1 MNHEY, CDR2 SMNVEV (reference sequence). CDR3 DNA sequence: TGTGCCAGCAGTTTAAGGGGACTAGCGGGGATGGATAGAGGTAGGTCCTACAATGAGCAGTTCTTC. Translation: CASSLRGLAGMDRGRSYNEQFF.

The chain has TRBV9 and TRBJ1-1, with TRBD1 as a possible D gene (6 bases). The CDR3 extends over 15 amino acids. Germline V gene lookup returns CDR1 SGDLS and CDR2 YYNGEE. Trimming pared 0 bases from V and 1 base from J, leaving 10 bases between. CDR3: CASSVGQASNTEAFF. For the CDR3, the DNA is TGTGCCAGCAGCGTAGGACAGGCATCGAACACTGAAGCTTTCTTT.

The rearrangement joins TRBV3-1 (or the pseudogene TRBV3-2) to TRBJ2-7, with D perhaps TRBD2 (5 bases). The CDR3 covers 14 residues. Germline values: CDR1 LGHDT, CDR2 YNNKEL (reference sequence). The V gene lost 1 base and the J gene lost 0 bases, with 7 bases spanning the gap. This CDR3 reads CASSQGRGSYEQYF. As DNA, the CDR3 is TGTGCCAGCAGCCAAGGACGGGGCTCCTACGAGCAGTACTTC.

The gene calls are TRBV9 and TRBJ1-1; a possible D gene is TRBD1 (6 bases). Germline V gene lookup returns CDR1 SGDLS and CDR2 YYNGEE. CDR3 size: 16 residues. V was shortened by 2 bases and J by 4 bases, with 18 bases between the two germline ends. The CDR3 sequence is CASSVSGDRFGTEAFF. The CDR3 nucleotides are TGTGCCAGCAGCGTCTCAGGGGACCGCTTTGGCACTGAAGCTTTCTTT.

The chain has TRBV19 and TRBJ2-1, with 9 bases fitting TRBD2. The CDR3 runs to 16 residues. Germline-derived CDR1 and CDR2 are LNHDA and SQIVND (reference sequence). V was clipped by 3 bases and J by 2 bases; unmatched bases: 5. CDR3 sequence (DNA): TGTGCCAGTAGTATTAGCGGGGGAGGAGCCTACAATGAGCAGTTCTTC. Amino acid sequence: CASSISGGGAYNEQFF.

The CDR3 sequence is CSVERRLAGGGEQFF. The CDR3 DNA is TGCAGCGTTGAAAGGCGCCTAGCGGGGGGCGGTGAGCAGTTCTTC. This sequence joins TRBV29-1 and TRBJ2-1, with 11 bases matching TRBD2. The V gene end was trimmed by 2 bases and the J gene end by 9 bases; junction bases not matched to a gene: 9. The germline gives CDR1 SQVTM, CDR2 ANQGSEA. CDR3 length equals 15 residues.

The V and J genes are TRBV18 and TRBJ2-7, with D unclear. The CDR3 loop spans 13 amino acids. V dropped 0 bases and J dropped 2 bases, with 5 bases sitting between them. The germline gives CDR1 KGHSH, CDR2 LQKENI. This CDR3 is CASSPPGTYEQYF. In DNA form, the CDR3 reads TGTGCCAGCTCACCACCCGGTACCTACGAGCAGTACTTC.

This clone appeared once. The chain employs TRBV2 and TRBJ2-3; 8 nucleotides align to TRBD1. The CDR3 extends over 16 amino acids. Germline V CDR1 and CDR2: SNHLY, FYNNEI. J was trimmed by 0 bases and V by 5 bases; bases with no gene match: 7. The CDR3, as DNA: TGTGCCAGCAGTATTGACAGGGGAAGAAGCACAGATACGCAGTATTTT. Its translation: CASSIDRGRSTDTQYF.

V gene TRBV14 combines with J gene TRBJ1-1; TRBD1 matches 9 bases. The junction had 13 bases not matched to a gene; V was cut back by 4 bases and J by 4 bases. Germline CDR1 SGHDN, CDR2 FVKESK. CDR3 length: 17 residues. CDR3 bases: TGTGCCAGCAGCCGTTTAGTATGGACAGGGGATCCCACTGAAGCTTTCTTT. Amino acid sequence: CASSRLVWTGDPTEAFF.

This chain links TRBV6-5 with TRBJ1-3; no reliable D call. V was shortened by 0 bases and J by 0 bases, with 6 bases between the two germline ends. This CDR3 has 15 amino acids. Germline-derived CDR1 and CDR2 are MNHEY and SVGAGI. The DNA of the CDR3 is TGTGCCAGCAGTTACTCGGGCATCTCTGGAAACACCATATATTTT. Amino acids: CASSYSGISGNTIYF.

V gene TRBV6-2 or TRBV6-3 combines with J gene TRBJ1-1; 7 bases line up with TRBD1. The germline V gene encodes CDR1 MNHEY and CDR2 SVGEGT. With 5 bases clipped from V and 3 bases from J, the junction kept 9 bases outside the gene matches. CDR3 size: 15 residues. The chain's CDR3 is CASSRATGWDTEAFF. DNA of the CDR3: TGTGCCAGCAGTCGGGCGACAGGGTGGGACACTGAAGCTTTCTTT.

This clone is a singleton in its sample. The genes are TRBV19 and TRBJ2-3; 16 nucleotides match TRBD2. The trim removed 8 bases at V and 4 bases at J, leaving 15 bases unmatched. The length of the CDR3 is 19 residues. Germline CDR1 is LNHDA and CDR2 is SQIVND (reference sequence). The CDR3 reads CASYFRPGLAGGPSDTQYF. CDR3 coding DNA: TGTGCCAGTTACTTCAGACCGGGACTAGCGGGAGGGCCGTCAGATACGCAGTATTTT.